This T cell receptor (beta chain) was sequenced during a study of beta chain features in type 1 diabetes. Study-level information: Cell yields, gender and age were comparable in patients and healthy donors. Across the samples, some 99 million sorted cells were examined in total.

All of the isolated RNA was reverse transcribed, so expressed TCRB transcripts were sequenced. Using immunoSEQ multiplex PCR, the repertoire was profiled, and TCRdb retains in-frame clones only, with some absent. The sample yields hundreds of thousands of clones, more than 13% seen once. This clone was counted a few times. Its antigen remains unidentified. The CDR3 sequence is 13 residues long. Germline lookup yields CDR1 SGHTA and CDR2 FQGNSA. Trimming took off 2 bases at V and 0 bases at J, with 5 bases between the two ends. Study-wide results and limits: cDNA sequencing could over-represent cells with high TCR expression. Patients' naive, central memory and Treg TCRB repertoires seemed closer to one another than those of healthy donors. Shortening of TCRB CDR3s, moderate but significant, appeared in all four CD4+ subsets of Type 1 diabetes patients.

V is TRBV7-2 and J is TRBJ2-7, with D uncertain. The receptor's source is a man aged 18 to 30 with type 1 diabetes. The sequencing sample was made of naive CD4+ T cells from blood. The CDR3 nucleotides are TGTGCCAGCAGCTTACCAAACTCCTACGAGCAGTACTTC. Translated: CASSLPNSYEQYF. Looking up the rest from reference TRBV7-2 and TRBJ2-7 gives the full variable domain: GAGVSQSPSNKVTEKGKDVELRCDPISGHTALYWYRQSLGQGLEFLIYFQGNSAPDKSGLPSDRFSAERTGGSVSTLTIQRTQQEDSAVYLCASSLPNSYEQYFGPGTRLTVT.